This T cell receptor beta chain emerged from a study of early T cells in non-severe SARS-CoV-2 infection. Looked up from germline, CDR1 is SQVTM and CDR2 is ANQGSEA. The CDR3 length is 11 residues. V lost 4 bases and J 12 bases, leaving 13 bases between the germline ends. TCRdb passed the 5' RACE reads through MiXCR, listing each CDR3 protein once. The sample yields some 110,000 distinct CDR3 sequences, 15% seen once. Specimen: whole blood. This receptor was taken from an adult who was a healthcare worker with PCR-confirmed SARS-CoV-2 infection or an uninfected control (not recorded which). The chain couples TRBV29-1 to TRBJ2-4; no definite D call. As DNA, the CDR3 is TGCAGCGTTGGGCTGGCCCCGGGTCAGTACTTC. Translated, it gives CSVGLAPGQYF.